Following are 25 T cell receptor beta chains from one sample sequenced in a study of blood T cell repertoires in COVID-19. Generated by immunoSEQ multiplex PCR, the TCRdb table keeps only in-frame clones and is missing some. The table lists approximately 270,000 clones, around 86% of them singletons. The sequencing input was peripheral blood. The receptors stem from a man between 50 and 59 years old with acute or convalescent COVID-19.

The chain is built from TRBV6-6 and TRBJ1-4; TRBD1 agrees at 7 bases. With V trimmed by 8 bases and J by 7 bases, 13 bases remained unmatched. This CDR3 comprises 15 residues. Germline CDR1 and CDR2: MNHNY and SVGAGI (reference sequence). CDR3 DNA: TGTGCCAGCCAGCCTTACCAGGGGGGTGGTGAAAAACTGTTTTTT. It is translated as CASQPYQGGGEKLFF.

DNA for the CDR3: TGTGCCAGCAGCCCCCGGGGAGGGGGGTATGTAGGTGGCTACACCTTC. Translation gives CASSPRGGGYVGGYTF. V gene TRBV11-2 combines with J gene TRBJ1-2, with a possible D match to TRBD1 (6 bases). This CDR3 contains 16 residues. Looked up from germline, CDR1 is SGHAT and CDR2 is FQNNGV. The V end lost 5 bases, the J end lost 7 bases, and 23 bases lay between the germline ends. The variable domain in full, completed from reference TRBV11-2 and TRBJ1-2, reads EAGVAQSPRYKIIEKRQSVAFWCNPISGHATLYWYQQILGQGPKLLIQFQNNGVVDDSQLPKDRFSAERLKGVDSTLKIQPAKLEDSAVYLCASSPRGGGYVGGYTFGSGTRLTVV.

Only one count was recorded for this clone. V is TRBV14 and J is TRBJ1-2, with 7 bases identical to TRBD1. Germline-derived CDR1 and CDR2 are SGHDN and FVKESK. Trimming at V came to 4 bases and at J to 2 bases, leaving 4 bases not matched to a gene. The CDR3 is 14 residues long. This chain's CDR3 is CASSLGTVNYGYTF. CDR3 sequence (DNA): TGTGCCAGCAGCCTGGGGACAGTGAACTATGGCTACACCTTC.

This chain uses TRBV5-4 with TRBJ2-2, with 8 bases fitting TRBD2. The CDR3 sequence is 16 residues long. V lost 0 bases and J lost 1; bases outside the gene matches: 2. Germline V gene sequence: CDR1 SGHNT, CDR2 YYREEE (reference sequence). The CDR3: CASSLGLAGNTGELFF. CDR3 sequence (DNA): TGTGCCAGCAGCTTGGGTCTAGCGGGGAACACCGGGGAGCTGTTTTTT.

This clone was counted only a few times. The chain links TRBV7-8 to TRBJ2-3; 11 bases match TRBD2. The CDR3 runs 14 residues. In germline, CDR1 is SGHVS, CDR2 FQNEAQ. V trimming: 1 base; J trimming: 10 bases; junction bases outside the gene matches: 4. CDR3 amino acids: CASSLEASGGPQYF. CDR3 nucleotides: TGTGCCAGCAGCTTAGAGGCTAGCGGGGGGCCGCAGTATTTT.

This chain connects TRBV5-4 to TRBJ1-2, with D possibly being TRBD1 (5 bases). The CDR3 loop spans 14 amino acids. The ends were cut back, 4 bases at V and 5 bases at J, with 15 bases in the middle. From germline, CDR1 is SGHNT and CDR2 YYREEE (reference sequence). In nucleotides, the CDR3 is TGTGCCAGCAGCGCCGAGGAGGGGTTGTATGGCTACACCTTC. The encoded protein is CASSAEEGLYGYTF.

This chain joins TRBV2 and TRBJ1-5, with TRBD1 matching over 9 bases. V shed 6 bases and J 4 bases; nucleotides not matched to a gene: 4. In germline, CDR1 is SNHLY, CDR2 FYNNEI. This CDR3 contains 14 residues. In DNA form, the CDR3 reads TGTGCCAGCAGCGGGACAGGGCCGAATCAGCCCCAGCATTTT. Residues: CASSGTGPNQPQHF. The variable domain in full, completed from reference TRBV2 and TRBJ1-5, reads EPEVTQTPSHQVTQMGQEVILRCVPISNHLYFYWYRQILGQKVEFLVSFYNNEISEKSEIFDDQFSVERPDGSNFTLKIRSTKLEDSAMYFCASSGTGPNQPQHFGDGTRLSIL.

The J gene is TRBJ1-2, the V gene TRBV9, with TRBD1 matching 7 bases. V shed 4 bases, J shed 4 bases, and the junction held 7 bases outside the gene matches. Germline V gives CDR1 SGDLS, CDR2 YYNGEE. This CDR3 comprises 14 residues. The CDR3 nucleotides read TGTGCCAGCAGCCCCCAGACAGGGACCTATGGCTACACCTTC. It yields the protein CASSPQTGTYGYTF.

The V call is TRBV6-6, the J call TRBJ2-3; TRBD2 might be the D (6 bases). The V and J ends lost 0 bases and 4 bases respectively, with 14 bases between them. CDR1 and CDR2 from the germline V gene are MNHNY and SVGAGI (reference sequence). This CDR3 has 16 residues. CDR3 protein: CASSYSWEVGSDTQYF. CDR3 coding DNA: TGTGCCAGCAGTTACTCCTGGGAGGTGGGGTCAGATACGCAGTATTTT.

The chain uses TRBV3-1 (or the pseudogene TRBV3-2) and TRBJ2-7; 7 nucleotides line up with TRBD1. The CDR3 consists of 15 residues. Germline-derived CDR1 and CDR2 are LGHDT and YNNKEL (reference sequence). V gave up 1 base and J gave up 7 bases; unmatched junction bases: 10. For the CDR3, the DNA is TGTGCCAGCAGCCAAGCCCGACAGGGCCTCTCGGAGCAGTACTTC. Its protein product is CASSQARQGLSEQYF.

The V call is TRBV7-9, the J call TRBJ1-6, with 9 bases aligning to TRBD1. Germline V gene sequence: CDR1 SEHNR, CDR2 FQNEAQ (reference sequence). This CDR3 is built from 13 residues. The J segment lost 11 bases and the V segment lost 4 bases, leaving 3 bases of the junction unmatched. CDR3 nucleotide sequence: TGTGCCAGCAGCTATGGGACAGGGACACCCCTCCACTTT. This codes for CASSYGTGTPLHF.

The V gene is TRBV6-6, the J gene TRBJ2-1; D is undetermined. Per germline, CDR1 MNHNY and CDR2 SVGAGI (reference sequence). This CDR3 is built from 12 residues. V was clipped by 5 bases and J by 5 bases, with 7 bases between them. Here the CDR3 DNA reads TGTGCCAGCAGTACCACAGACAATGAGCAGTTCTTC. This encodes CASSTTDNEQFF.

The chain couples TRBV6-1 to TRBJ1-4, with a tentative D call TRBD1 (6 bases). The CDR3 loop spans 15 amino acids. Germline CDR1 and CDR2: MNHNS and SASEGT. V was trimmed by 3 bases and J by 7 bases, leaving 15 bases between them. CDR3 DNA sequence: TGTGCCAGCAGTGAGGGGGCCATAAGGGGTGAAAAACTGTTTTTT. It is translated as CASSEGAIRGEKLFF.

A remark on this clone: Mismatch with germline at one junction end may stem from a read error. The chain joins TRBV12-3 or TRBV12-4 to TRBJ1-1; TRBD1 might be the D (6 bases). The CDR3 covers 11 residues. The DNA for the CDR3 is TGTGCCAGCAGCCCGGGGGGGGCCACCTCATTT. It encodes CASSPGGATSF.

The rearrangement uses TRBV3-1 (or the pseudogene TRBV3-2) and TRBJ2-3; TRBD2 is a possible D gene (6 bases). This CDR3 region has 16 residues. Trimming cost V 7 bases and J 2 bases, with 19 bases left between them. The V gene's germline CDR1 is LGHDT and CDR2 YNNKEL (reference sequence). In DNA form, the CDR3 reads TGTGCCAGCAAAATGGGACTTGGCGAGCCCACAGATACGCAGTATTTT. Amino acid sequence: CASKMGLGEPTDTQYF.

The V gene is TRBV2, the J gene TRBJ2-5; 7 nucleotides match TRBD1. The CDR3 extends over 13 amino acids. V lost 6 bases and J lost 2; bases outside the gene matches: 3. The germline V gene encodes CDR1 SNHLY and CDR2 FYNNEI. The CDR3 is CASRGTAQETQYF. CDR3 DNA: TGTGCCAGCAGGGGGACAGCACAAGAGACCCAGTACTTC.

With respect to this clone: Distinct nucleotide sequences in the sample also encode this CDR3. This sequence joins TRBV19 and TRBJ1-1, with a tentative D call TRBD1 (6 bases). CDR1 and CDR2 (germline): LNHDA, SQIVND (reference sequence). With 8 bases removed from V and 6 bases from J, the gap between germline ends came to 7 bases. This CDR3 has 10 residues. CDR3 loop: CASGQPEAFF. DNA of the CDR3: TGTGCCAGTGGACAGCCTGAAGCTTTCTTT. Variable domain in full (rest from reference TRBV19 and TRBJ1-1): DGGITQSPKYLFRKEGQNVTLSCEQNLNHDAMYWYRQDPGQGLRLIYYSQIVNDFQKGDIAEGYSVSREKKESFPLTVTSAQKNPTAFYLCASGQPEAFFGQGTRLTVV.

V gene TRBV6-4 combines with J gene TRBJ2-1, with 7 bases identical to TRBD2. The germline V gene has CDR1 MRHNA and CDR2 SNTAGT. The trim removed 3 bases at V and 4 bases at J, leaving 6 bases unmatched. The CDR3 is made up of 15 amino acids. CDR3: CASSDPGTTYNEQFF. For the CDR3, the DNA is TGTGCCAGCAGTGATCCCGGGACTACTTACAATGAGCAGTTCTTC.

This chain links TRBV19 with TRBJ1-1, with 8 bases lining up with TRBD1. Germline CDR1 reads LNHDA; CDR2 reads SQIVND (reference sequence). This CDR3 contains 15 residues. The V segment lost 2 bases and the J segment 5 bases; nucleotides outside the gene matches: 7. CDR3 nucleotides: TGTGCCAGTAGTATAAGGAAGACAGGGGTTACTGAAGCTTTCTTT. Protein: CASSIRKTGVTEAFF.

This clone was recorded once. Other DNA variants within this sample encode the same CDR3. CDR3 loop: CASSLLAGEETQYF. The CDR3, as DNA: TGCGCCAGCAGCTTACTAGCGGGGGAAGAGACCCAGTACTTC. The chain has TRBV5-1 and TRBJ2-5; 11 bases agree with TRBD2. CDR1 and CDR2 (germline): SGHRS, YFSETQ. This CDR3 contains 14 residues. V lost 2 bases, J lost 3 bases, and 0 bases stayed unmatched. Based on the CDR3 plus reference TRBV5-1 and TRBJ2-5, the full variable domain is KAGVTQTPRYLIKTRGQQVTLSCSPISGHRSVSWYQQTPGQGLQFLFEYFSETQRNKGNFPGRFSGRQFSNSRSEMNVSTLELGDSALYLCASSLLAGEETQYFGPGTRLLVL.

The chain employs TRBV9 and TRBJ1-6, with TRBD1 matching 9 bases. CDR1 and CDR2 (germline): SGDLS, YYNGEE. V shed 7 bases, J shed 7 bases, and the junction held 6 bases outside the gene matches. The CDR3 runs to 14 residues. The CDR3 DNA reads TGTGCCAGCCAACAGGGGGCCAAGAATTCACCCCTCCACTTT. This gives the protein CASQQGAKNSPLHF.

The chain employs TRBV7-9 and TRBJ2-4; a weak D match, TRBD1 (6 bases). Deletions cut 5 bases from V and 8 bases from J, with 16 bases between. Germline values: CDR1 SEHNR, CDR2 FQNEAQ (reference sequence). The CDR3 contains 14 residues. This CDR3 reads CASSPQQGTHIQYF. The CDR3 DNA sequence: TGTGCCAGCAGCCCCCAACAGGGTACACACATTCAGTACTTC.

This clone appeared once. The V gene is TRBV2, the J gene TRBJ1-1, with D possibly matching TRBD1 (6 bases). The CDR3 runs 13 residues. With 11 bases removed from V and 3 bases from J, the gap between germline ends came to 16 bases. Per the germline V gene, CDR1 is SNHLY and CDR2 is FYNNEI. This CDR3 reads CAGTGTPYTEAFF. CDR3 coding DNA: TGTGCCGGCACCGGGACACCGTACACTGAAGCTTTCTTT.

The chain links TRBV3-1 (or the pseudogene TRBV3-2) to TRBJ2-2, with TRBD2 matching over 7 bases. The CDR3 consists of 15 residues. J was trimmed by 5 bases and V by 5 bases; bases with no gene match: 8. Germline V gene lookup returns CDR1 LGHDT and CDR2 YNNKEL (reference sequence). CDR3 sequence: CASSYERGGTGELFF. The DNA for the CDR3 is TGTGCCAGCAGCTACGAGCGGGGAGGGACCGGGGAGCTGTTTTTT.

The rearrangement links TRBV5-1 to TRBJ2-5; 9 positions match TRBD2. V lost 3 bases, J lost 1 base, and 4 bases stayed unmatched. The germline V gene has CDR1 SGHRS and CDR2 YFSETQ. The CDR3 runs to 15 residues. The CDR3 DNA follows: TGCGCCAGCAGCTGGGGCGGGAGGGGCCAAGAGACCCAGTACTTC. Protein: CASSWGGRGQETQYF.